Below, 7 T cell receptor beta chains from the same sample are listed, as sequenced in a study of blood T cell repertoires in COVID-19. Generated by immunoSEQ multiplex PCR, the TCRdb table keeps only in-frame clones and is missing some. The repertoire holds under 250,000 clones, with around 83% as singletons. Sequenced material: peripheral blood. The receptors stem from a man between 35 and 55 years old with active or convalescent COVID-19.

The chain employs TRBV9 and TRBJ1-5, with 8 bases lining up with TRBD1. The CDR3 has 16 residues. V was pared by 3 bases and J by 0 bases, with 5 bases of the junction left unmatched. From germline, CDR1 is SGDLS and CDR2 YYNGEE. CDR3 DNA sequence: TGTGCCAGCAGCGCTGGGACAGGCGATAGCAATCAGCCCCAGCATTTT. Protein product: CASSAGTGDSNQPQHF.

The rearrangement uses TRBV6-5 and TRBJ2-7, with D unresolved. The V end was cut by 4 bases, the J end by 2 bases, with 9 bases between. The CDR3 length is 13 residues. CDR1 MNHEY and CDR2 SVGAGI come from the germline V gene. Written as DNA, the CDR3 is TGTGCCAGCAGTTTTTCGTTTGCCTACGAGCAGTACTTC. Protein product: CASSFSFAYEQYF.

In its sample, this clone was seen once. CDR3 loop: CASRQTTGGNEQFF. The CDR3 DNA reads TGTGCCAGCAGACAAACTACAGGGGGCAATGAGCAGTTCTTC. The rearrangement uses TRBV6-5 and TRBJ2-1; 8 nucleotides agree with TRBD1. The CDR3 sequence is 14 residues long. V gave up 6 bases and J gave up 6 bases; unmatched junction bases: 7. CDR1 is MNHEY, CDR2 SVGAGI, per germline.

This chain connects TRBV9 to TRBJ1-6; TRBD1 might be the D (6 bases). Per germline, CDR1 SGDLS and CDR2 YYNGEE. With 4 bases removed from V and 0 bases from J, the gap between germline ends came to 14 bases. The CDR3 has 17 amino acids. CDR3 protein: CASSPDRQSSYNSPLHF. The DNA for the CDR3 is TGTGCCAGCAGCCCGGACAGACAGAGCTCCTATAATTCACCCCTCCACTTT. Together with reference TRBV9 and TRBJ1-6, the CDR3 gives the full variable domain: DSGVTQTPKHLITATGQRVTLRCSPRSGDLSVYWYQQSLDQGLQFLIQYYNGEERAKGNILERFSAQQFPDLHSELNLSSLELGDSALYFCASSPDRQSSYNSPLHFGNGTRLTVT.

The J gene is TRBJ1-2, the V gene TRBV5-4; 7 bases agree with TRBD1. This CDR3 is built from 17 residues. The V and J ends lost 0 bases and 0 bases, in that order; junction bases with no gene match: 8. The germline gives CDR1 SGHNT, CDR2 YYREEE (reference sequence). The CDR3 DNA sequence: TGTGCCAGCAGCTTGGTTTTCGGACAGGTTTCTAACTATGGCTACACCTTC. Translated: CASSLVFGQVSNYGYTF.

CDR3 sequence: CASSNEGRGSYNSPLHF. CDR3 in DNA: TGTGCCAGCAGCAACGAAGGTCGGGGCTCCTATAATTCACCCCTCCACTTT. This chain links TRBV21-1 with TRBJ1-6. TRBV21-1 is noted as a pseudogene. The length of the CDR3 is 17 residues.

V is TRBV6-2 or TRBV6-3 and J is TRBJ2-7; D is possibly TRBD2 (6 bases). The CDR3 extends over 16 amino acids. In germline, CDR1 is MNHEY, CDR2 SVGEGT. V shed 2 bases and J shed 0 bases, with 14 bases lying between them. The CDR3 bases are TGTGCCAGCAGTTACCCGGGGGACTCGAGCTCCTACGAGCAGTACTTC. It encodes CASSYPGDSSSYEQYF.